Following are 27 T cell receptor beta chains from one sample sequenced in a study of T cells in Graves' hyperthyroidism and ophthalmopathy. Researchers amplified the TCR beta CDR3 regions from RNA transcripts. HTBI primers were the set used in a first-round RT-PCR of the TCR CDR3. TCRdb itself ran the multiplex PCR reads through MiXCR, one entry per CDR3 protein. The sample records approximately 200,000 distinct CDR3 sequences, about 17% being singletons. The sample was blood. Source of these receptors: a man in his forties or fifties with Graves' hyperthyroidism.

This clonotype appeared many times. The gene calls are TRBV2 and TRBJ2-3, with TRBD2 matching 11 bases. This CDR3 region has 17 residues. Losses at the gene ends were 6 bases for V and 3 bases for J; bases not matched to a gene: 11. The germline V gene encodes CDR1 SNHLY and CDR2 FYNNEI. Here the CDR3 reads CASRTDASGGRTDTQYF. CDR3 coding DNA: TGTGCCAGCAGGACTGATGCTAGCGGGGGGCGGACAGATACGCAGTATTTT.

This clonotype came up once. A much bigger clone sits one base away, suggesting this may be a read error. The chain employs TRBV3-1 and TRBJ1-1; D perhaps matches TRBD1 (5 bases). Germline values: CDR1 LGHDT, CDR2 YNNKEL (reference sequence). The length of the CDR3 is 14 residues. CDR3 DNA: TGTGCCGGCAGCCAAGATAGGGCAGGGCCTGAAGCTTTCTTT. This translates into CAGSQDRAGPEAFF.

The CDR3 DNA is TGCGCCAGCAGCTTGGGCCGGGGCAGCTGGAAGACCCAGTACTTC. It yields the protein CASSLGRGSWKTQYF. The chain employs TRBV5-1 and TRBJ2-5, with D possibly called TRBD1 or TRBD2 (5 bases each). Germline CDR1 is SGHRS and CDR2 is YFSETQ. The germline V and J ends were trimmed by 0 bases and 6 bases, with 15 bases remaining between them. CDR3 length: 15 residues.

The sample holds a few counts of this clonotype. The V call is TRBV18, the J call TRBJ2-1; 7 bases are a match to TRBD2. Germline loops: CDR1 KGHSH, CDR2 LQKENI. V dropped 2 bases and J dropped 8; count of bases not matched to a gene: 12. The CDR3 extends over 16 amino acids. The CDR3 region has the DNA TGTGCCAGCTCACCAAGGACTAGTGGGGCATCGGATGAGCAGTTCTTC. As protein: CASSPRTSGASDEQFF.

Ten or more counts support this clonotype. The rearrangement uses TRBV30 and TRBJ1-6; D ambiguous. This CDR3 comprises 12 residues. Per the germline V gene, CDR1 is GTSNPN and CDR2 is SVGIG (reference sequence). Trimming pared 4 bases from V and 7 bases from J, leaving 8 bases between. CDR3 bases: TGTGCCTGGACCCCTGGGAATTCACCCCTCCACTTT. Its protein product is CAWTPGNSPLHF.

The sample holds many counts of this clonotype. The gene calls are TRBV30 and TRBJ1-5; D unclear. Deletions cut 4 bases from V and 4 bases from J, with 14 bases between. Germline V CDR1 and CDR2: GTSNPN, SVGIG (reference sequence). The CDR3 spans 14 residues. The CDR3 loop reads CAWTLKSGNQPQHF. CDR3 DNA: TGTGCCTGGACCCTGAAAAGCGGTAATCAGCCCCAGCATTTT.

Points on this clonotype: A much larger clone is a single base away; this may be a read error. The rearrangement joins TRBV28 to TRBJ2-1; no definite D call. V was shortened by 6 bases and J by 10 bases, with 10 bases between the two germline ends. The CDR3 contains 11 residues. From germline, CDR1 is MDHEN and CDR2 SYDVKM. CDR3 residues: CASSPPMEQFF. The CDR3, as DNA: TGTGCCAGCAGCCCCCCAATGGAGCAGTTCTTC.

This clonotype was counted many times. The V call is TRBV28, the J call TRBJ2-7, with D possibly TRBD2 on 7 matching bases. The V gene lost 6 bases and the J gene lost 3 bases, with 18 bases spanning the gap. There are 15 residues in the CDR3. Per germline, CDR1 MDHEN and CDR2 SYDVKM. The CDR3 is CASSLEGGGYYEQYF. For the CDR3, the DNA is TGTGCCAGCAGCCTCGAGGGCGGGGGCTACTACGAGCAGTACTTC.

This clonotype was picked up many times. J is TRBJ1-1 and V is TRBV29-1, with D maybe TRBD1 (5 bases). The germline gives CDR1 SQVTM, CDR2 ANQGSEA. Trimming took off 6 bases at V and 0 bases at J, with 11 bases between the two ends. The CDR3 is made up of 13 amino acids. CDR3 sequence: CSVRRGLNTEAFF. The CDR3 DNA reads as TGCAGCGTCCGGAGGGGTTTGAACACTGAAGCTTTCTTT.

J is TRBJ1-2 and V is TRBV7-9; no reliable D call. Germline CDR1 is SEHNR and CDR2 is FQNEAQ (reference sequence). V was trimmed by 2 bases and J by 4 bases, leaving 14 bases between them. The CDR3 has 15 residues. CDR3 loop: CASSLTLGRIYGYTF. The DNA of the CDR3 is TGTGCCAGCAGCTTAACCCTAGGGAGGATCTATGGCTACACCTTC.

The chain uses TRBV6-1 and TRBJ1-2; D gene unclear. The germline gives CDR1 MNHNS, CDR2 SASEGT. V gave up 5 bases and J gave up 4 bases, with 17 bases separating them. This CDR3 comprises 15 residues. The CDR3 protein is CASSLTRGSGYGYTF. The CDR3 coding sequence is TGTGCCAGCAGTCTCACCCGGGGTTCGGGCTATGGCTACACCTTC.

The V and J genes are TRBV2 and TRBJ2-4, with a tentative D call TRBD2 (7 bases). Trimming removed 8 bases at V and 9 bases at J, with 20 bases between. The CDR3 contains 14 residues. Germline CDR1 is SNHLY and CDR2 is FYNNEI. CDR3 in DNA: TGTGCCAGCGGTGGGGGGGAGGGGGGGGGCATTCAGTACTTC. This codes for CASGGGEGGGIQYF.

The genes are TRBV2 and TRBJ2-7, with D perhaps TRBD1 or TRBD2 (5 bases each). There are 14 residues in the CDR3. Trimming removed 6 bases at V and 7 bases at J, with 19 bases between. Germline CDR1 reads SNHLY; CDR2 reads FYNNEI. The CDR3 DNA reads as TGTGCCAGCAGATCCGGGACCTACCCTACGGAGCAGTACTTC. It translates to CASRSGTYPTEQYF.

The chain has TRBV4-2 and TRBJ2-1; no clear D gene. The V gene's germline CDR1 is LGHNA and CDR2 YNFKEQ. Trimming removed 0 bases at V and 2 bases at J, with 11 bases between. The CDR3 spans 16 residues. Here the CDR3 DNA reads TGTGCCAGCAGCCAAGACAGGACCCTCCCCTACAATGAGCAGTTCTTC. The encoded protein is CASSQDRTLPYNEQFF.

This clonotype has a count of ten or more. The chain carries TRBV10-1 and TRBJ2-5; D not certain. Germline-derived CDR1 and CDR2 are WNHNN and SYGVQD (reference sequence). Trimming took 0 bases from V and 0 from J, leaving 8 bases between them. The CDR3 contains 15 residues. CDR3 sequence (DNA): TGCGCCAGCAGTGAGTCGGATGATAACCAAGAGACCCAGTACTTC. Translated: CASSESDDNQETQYF.

In its sample, this clonotype was seen many times. The V call is TRBV5-6, the J call TRBJ1-2; D not certain. The CDR3 spans 13 residues. Germline V gene sequence: CDR1 SGHDT, CDR2 YYEEEE. The V end was cut by 1 base, the J end by 8 bases, with 12 bases between. CDR3 sequence (DNA): TGTGCCAGCAGCTTGACATCTGCGAGCGGCTACACCTTC. Translated, it gives CASSLTSASGYTF.

In its sample, this clonotype was seen many times. The chain combines TRBV6-2 or TRBV6-3 with TRBJ2-1, with TRBD2 as a possible D gene (5 bases). CDR3 length equals 15 residues. Trimming removed 6 bases from V and 6 bases from J, with 18 bases in between. From germline, CDR1 is MNHEY and CDR2 SVGEGT. The CDR3 DNA reads as TGTGCCAGCAGGGAACACGACCCGAGGGCCAATGAGCAGTTCTTC. Translation gives CASREHDPRANEQFF.

J is TRBJ1-1 and V is TRBV12-3 or TRBV12-4, with TRBD1 matching over 7 bases. The junction had 13 bases not matched to a gene; V was cut back by 5 bases and J by 1 base. The CDR3 totals 17 residues. CDR3 sequence reads: CASSHIGRQGANTEAFF. The CDR3 DNA reads TGTGCCAGCAGTCATATAGGGCGACAGGGTGCGAACACTGAAGCTTTCTTT.

The chain combines TRBV19 with TRBJ2-2; TRBD2 matches 13 bases. The CDR3 spans 16 residues. The germline gives CDR1 LNHDA, CDR2 SQIVND (reference sequence). The V and J ends lost 7 bases and 4 bases, in that order; junction bases with no gene match: 6. DNA for the CDR3: TGTGCCAGTAAAACTAGCGGGGGGGCGAGCACCGGGGAGCTGTTTTTT. Translated, it gives CASKTSGGASTGELFF.

This clonotype showed up just once. V gene TRBV5-1 combines with J gene TRBJ2-3, with 16 bases aligning to TRBD2. This CDR3 has 18 residues. J was trimmed by 5 bases and V by 4 bases; bases with no gene match: 10. Germline values: CDR1 SGHRS, CDR2 YFSETQ. The CDR3 region is CASSKVPGLAGGQDTQYF. CDR3 sequence (DNA): TGCGCCAGCAGCAAAGTCCCGGGACTAGCGGGGGGGCAAGATACGCAGTATTTT.

This clonotype was detected ten times or more. This chain links TRBV28 with TRBJ1-1; D might be TRBD1 (5 bases). Trimming took off 10 bases at V and 7 bases at J, with 19 bases between the two ends. CDR3 length: 13 residues. CDR1 is MDHEN, CDR2 SYDVKM, per germline. CDR3 coding DNA: TGTGCCACCTTCGGGGCGGTTAGATTTGAAGCTTTCTTT. Residues: CATFGAVRFEAFF.

The chain has TRBV9 and TRBJ2-1; TRBD1 matches at 8 bases. Per germline, CDR1 SGDLS and CDR2 YYNGEE. The CDR3 is 16 amino acids. After removal of 0 bases from V and 4 bases from J, the junction contained 6 bases not matched to a gene. CDR3 amino acids: CASSVGWDRMYNEQFF. The CDR3 nucleotides read TGTGCCAGCAGCGTAGGCTGGGACAGGATGTACAATGAGCAGTTCTTC.

The gene calls are TRBV18 and TRBJ1-5; no clear D gene. Germline-derived CDR1 and CDR2 are KGHSH and LQKENI. CDR3 size: 13 residues. V was cut by 4 bases and J by 3 bases, with 7 bases left in between. CDR3 sequence reads: CASSQSDNQPQHF. In DNA, the CDR3 is TGTGCCAGCTCACAGTCTGACAATCAGCCCCAGCATTTT.

In its sample, this clonotype was seen many times. V is TRBV7-2 and J is TRBJ2-5, with 10 bases fitting TRBD2. CDR3 length: 16 amino acids. J lost 5 bases, V lost 5 bases, and 11 bases had no gene match. The germline gives CDR1 SGHTA, CDR2 FQGNSA. For the CDR3, the DNA is TGTGCCAGCAGCCCCGCCCTAGCGGGGGCGTGGGAGACCCAGTACTTC. Protein sequence: CASSPALAGAWETQYF.

This clonotype was seen more than once but under ten times. The chain joins TRBV7-2 to TRBJ1-3, with D possibly being TRBD1 (5 bases). Germline CDR1 and CDR2: SGHTA and FQGNSA. The V and J ends lost 5 bases and 1 base respectively, with 9 bases between them. The CDR3 has 14 residues. CDR3 sequence: CASSPDISGNTIYF. As DNA, the CDR3 is TGTGCCAGCAGCCCGGACATTTCTGGAAACACCATATATTTT.

The chain carries TRBV7-3 and TRBJ1-2; D gene uncertain. The V end was cut by 0 bases, the J end by 2 bases, with 10 bases between. The CDR3 is 15 amino acids. Germline V gene sequence: CDR1 SGHTA, CDR2 FQGTGA. CDR3 residues: CASSLTGNPNYGYTF. As DNA, the CDR3 is TGTGCCAGCAGCTTAACCGGGAACCCCAACTATGGCTACACCTTC.

This chain joins TRBV4-2 and TRBJ1-1; possibly TRBD1 for D (6 bases). V lost 2 bases and J 2 bases, leaving 15 bases between the germline ends. The germline V gene has CDR1 LGHNA and CDR2 YNFKEQ. The CDR3 is 16 amino acids. CDR3 in DNA: TGTGCCAGCAGCCAACCCAATAACAGGGTTAACACTGAAGCTTTCTTT. It is translated as CASSQPNNRVNTEAFF.